The TCR beta chain described here comes from a study of blood T cell repertoires in COVID-19. For the study at large: The United States, Italy and Spain provided the acute and convalescent COVID-19 samples. Sample material is recorded as cDNA or gDNA derived from T cells, B-cell-depleted T cells, or PBMCs.

The ends were cut back, 0 bases at V and 4 bases at J, with 17 bases in the middle. This CDR3 contains 17 residues. Germline lookup yields CDR1 SGDLS and CDR2 YYNGEE. As processed by the authors: Reference gene primer amplification gave nucleated cell count estimates. Generated by immunoSEQ multiplex PCR, the TCRdb table keeps only in-frame clones and is missing some. V and J calls and clone size are those listed in that table; D and trimming were worked out from the DNA. The sample includes around 99,000 clones, 90% seen only once; the top ten take 0.95% to 1.3%. The sample comprised peripheral blood. The V gene is TRBV9, the J gene TRBJ1-3; D uncertain. This clonotype was sampled from a human donor in a cohort sampled during active COVID-19. The CDR3 loop reads CASSVGGILSGGNTIYF. CDR3 DNA sequence: TGTGCCAGCAGCGTAGGAGGGATCCTGTCCGGGGGAAACACCATATATTTT.